This T cell receptor beta chain was captured in a study of blood T cell repertoires in COVID-19. The ends were cut back, 3 bases at V and 0 bases at J, with 15 bases in the middle. CDR1 is LNHDA, CDR2 SQIVND, per germline (reference sequence). The CDR3 extends over 17 amino acids. In the study's own analysis: Reference gene primers were amplified, and this amplification served to estimate nucleated cell counts. The repertoire was sequenced with immunoSEQ multiplex PCR; TCRdb's copy has only in-frame clones and lacks some. Clone size and the V and J calls come from that table; the DNA yielded D and trimming. The sample includes over 150,000 clones, about 86% of them seen just once.

The origin of this receptor is a man in his fifties who had recovered from COVID-19. What was sequenced was PBMCs or T cells enriched from blood (not recorded which). The genes are TRBV19 and TRBJ1-3; D gene unclear. CDR3 region: CASSIGATLSSGNTIYF. The CDR3 DNA is TGTGCCAGTAGTATCGGAGCGACGCTTAGCTCTGGAAACACCATATATTTT.